Each of the 2 T cell receptor beta chains below was sequenced from the same sample in a study of beta chain features in type 1 diabetes. Of the isolated RNA, all was reverse transcribed, and so the sequenced material was expressed TCRB transcripts. Profiled with immunoSEQ multiplex PCR; TCRdb holds only in-frame clones, not every one. The data contain fewer than 650,000 clones, around 15% of them singletons. Sequenced sample: naive CD4+ T cells from blood. The receptors were sampled from a man between 18 and 35 years old in good health.

A few counts support this clone. CDR3: CASSGGQGYGYTF. CDR3 nucleotide sequence: TGTGCCAGCAGCGGCGGACAGGGGTATGGCTACACCTTC. The chain combines TRBV9 with TRBJ1-2; 9 nucleotides agree with TRBD1. The length of the CDR3 is 13 residues. Per the germline V gene, CDR1 is SGDLS and CDR2 is YYNGEE. V trimming: 3 bases; J trimming: 5 bases; junction bases outside the gene matches: 2.

The chain has TRBV23-1 and TRBJ2-7; 7 bases line up with TRBD2. TRBV23-1 is an open reading frame, and its role is uncertain. The CDR3 is 15 residues long. Trimming removed 3 bases from V and 3 bases from J; junction bases left unmatched: 8. The DNA of the CDR3 is TGCGCCAGCAGTCAGGTCGCGGGAGCAGTCTACGAGCAGTACTTC. Translating gives CASSQVAGAVYEQYF.